This T cell receptor (beta chain) was profiled in a study of blood T cells in healthy people across ages. Germline assignment: CDR1 SQVTM and CDR2 ANQGSEA. The CDR3 length is 12 residues. With regard to this clonotype: At one of its ends the junction is not consistent with the germline gene, which may arise from a read error.

A second roughly 6 to 11 cycle PCR used barcoded and J-beta primers. TCRdb re-called the 5' RACE reads with MiXCR, one entry per CDR3 protein. The data show 1.2 million to 1.5 million distinct CDR3 sequences, with around two fifths seen just once and under 8% held by the top ten. Individuals who donated were healthy Caucasians from Russia aged about 6 to 90. The genes are TRBV29-1 and TRBJ2-3; maybe TRBD2 (5 bases). The sequenced sample was blood. This TCR was sampled from a young woman in good health. The CDR3 DNA is TGCAGCGCCGATAGGAGGACGGATAAGCAGTATTTT. Translating it yields CSADRRTDKQYF.